These 20 T cell receptor beta chains originate from one sample sequenced in a study of OX40 agonist ivuxolimab in advanced cancers. Some clones are missing from TCRdb's copy, which holds only in-frame ones; the method was immunoSEQ multiplex PCR. The sample records 100,000 or so clones, around 84% being singletons. The input for sequencing was CD4+ or CD8+ T cells sorted from blood, taken in a trial of the OX40 agonist ivuxolimab. The source is an adult with an advanced solid tumor such as melanoma, head and neck, liver or kidney cancer.

The rearrangement uses TRBV2 and TRBJ2-1; D possibly corresponds to TRBD1 (6 bases). Germline lookup yields CDR1 SNHLY and CDR2 FYNNEI. This CDR3 comprises 10 residues. Trimming cost V 8 bases and J 7 bases, with 6 bases left between them. For the CDR3, the DNA is TGTGCCAGCCAGGGGAATGAGCAGTTCTTC. As protein: CASQGNEQFF. Based on the CDR3 plus reference TRBV2 and TRBJ2-1, the full variable domain is EPEVTQTPSHQVTQMGQEVILRCVPISNHLYFYWYRQILGQKVEFLVSFYNNEISEKSEIFDDQFSVERPDGSNFTLKIRSTKLEDSAMYFCASQGNEQFFGPGTRLTVL.

The chain combines TRBV21-1 with TRBJ1-1; the table's D gene call, TRBD1, was not cross checked with the DNA. TRBV21-1 is labeled a pseudogene. The CDR3 contains 14 residues. As DNA, the CDR3 is TGTGCCAGCAGCGGACAGGGATGGTTTACTGAAGCTTTCTTT. It codes for CASSGQGWFTEAFF.

V gene TRBV6-5 combines with J gene TRBJ2-4; 10 bases map to TRBD2. This CDR3 comprises 13 residues. Germline assignment: CDR1 MNHEY and CDR2 SVGAGI. The trim removed 7 bases at V and 10 bases at J, leaving 7 bases unmatched. The CDR3 nucleotides read TGTGCCAGCACCCCTCGTAGCGGGGGGATTCAGTACTTC. It yields the protein CASTPRSGGIQYF.

CDR3 sequence: CASSPLTSGRALSTDTQYF. CDR3 bases: TGTGCCAGCAGCCCCCTCACTAGCGGGAGGGCCCTTAGCACAGATACGCAGTATTTT. The genes are TRBV5-6 and TRBJ2-3; 13 positions match TRBD2. V gave up 4 bases and J gave up 0 bases; unmatched junction bases: 11. The CDR3 runs 19 residues. Germline V gene lookup returns CDR1 SGHDT and CDR2 YYEEEE.

This clone was seen once. CDR3: CASSSLTGIGGELFF. CDR3 nucleotides: TGCGCCAGCAGCTCCCTCACAGGGATTGGCGGGGAGCTGTTTTTT. This chain joins TRBV5-1 and TRBJ2-2; D is possibly TRBD1 (6 bases). The CDR3 extends over 15 amino acids. Germline CDR1 reads SGHRS; CDR2 reads YFSETQ. V was shortened by 3 bases and J by 7 bases, with 16 bases between the two germline ends. The full variable domain, completed using reference TRBV5-1 and TRBJ2-2, is KAGVTQTPRYLIKTRGQQVTLSCSPISGHRSVSWYQQTPGQGLQFLFEYFSETQRNKGNFPGRFSGRQFSNSRSEMNVSTLELGDSALYLCASSSLTGIGGELFFGEGSRLTVL.

This clone appeared once. The rearrangement uses TRBV5-4 and TRBJ1-2; D is unresolved. CDR1 SGHNT and CDR2 YYREEE come from the germline V gene (reference sequence). V was shortened by 0 bases and J by 3 bases, with 9 bases between the two germline ends. This CDR3 is 14 amino acids long. CDR3 bases: TGTGCCAGCAGCTTGGATGGGGTAGACTATGGCTACACCTTC. The encoded protein is CASSLDGVDYGYTF.

The gene calls are TRBV4-1 and TRBJ1-4; D possibly corresponds to TRBD1 (5 bases). Between the trimmed V and J ends, which lost 4 bases and 11 bases, there was a span of 14 bases. This CDR3 contains 13 residues. Germline assignment: CDR1 MGHRA and CDR2 YSYEKL. CDR3 amino acids: CASSPSGDMKLFF. The CDR3 DNA is TGCGCCAGCAGCCCATCGGGGGATATGAAACTGTTTTTT.

The chain couples TRBV6-5 to TRBJ1-2; tentative D call: TRBD1 (6 bases). The V gene's germline CDR1 is MNHEY and CDR2 SVGAGI. This CDR3 comprises 13 residues. V was clipped by 4 bases and J by 5 bases, with 11 bases between them. The CDR3 loop is CASSLQGPYGYTF. CDR3 nucleotides: TGTGCCAGCAGTTTACAGGGCCCTTATGGCTACACCTTC.

The chain uses TRBV15 and TRBJ2-3, with 12 positions matching TRBD1. Trimming took 3 bases from V and 3 from J; bases not matched to a gene: 1. CDR1 is LNHNV, CDR2 YYDKDF, per germline (reference sequence). The CDR3 contains 15 residues. This CDR3 is CATSRGQGATDTQYF. Written as DNA, the CDR3 is TGTGCCACCAGCAGGGGACAGGGGGCTACAGATACGCAGTATTTT.

The chain links TRBV7-8 to TRBJ1-1, with a possible D match to TRBD1 (6 bases). Trimming took 4 bases from V and 0 from J, leaving 12 bases between them. Germline V CDR1 and CDR2: SGHVS, FQNEAQ. CDR3 length equals 15 residues. The CDR3 is CASSWEGGLNTEAFF. CDR3 bases: TGTGCCAGCAGCTGGGAGGGGGGCCTGAACACTGAAGCTTTCTTT. The full variable domain, completed using reference TRBV7-8 and TRBJ1-1, is GAGVSQSPRYKVAKRGQDVALRCDPISGHVSLFWYQQALGQGPEFLTYFQNEAQLDKSGLPSDRFFAERPEGSVSTLKIQRTQQEDSAVYLCASSWEGGLNTEAFFGQGTRLTVV.

The chain carries TRBV2 and TRBJ2-2; the D gene could be TRBD1 or TRBD2 (5 bases each). Trimming took off 4 bases at V and 7 bases at J, with 10 bases between the two ends. Germline-derived CDR1 and CDR2 are SNHLY and FYNNEI. This CDR3 has 13 amino acids. Written as DNA, the CDR3 is TGTGCCAGCAGTGTGGGGGTCGGCGGGGAGCTGTTTTTT. Translated, it gives CASSVGVGGELFF.

CDR3 sequence (DNA): TGTGCCAGCAGTTTATCCTCAGGTAGCAATCAGCCCCAGCATTTT. This translates into CASSLSSGSNQPQHF. This chain links TRBV28 with TRBJ1-5; D gene ambiguous. Germline-derived CDR1 and CDR2 are MDHEN and SYDVKM. CDR3 size: 15 residues. V lost 1 base, J lost 0 bases, and 7 bases lay in between.

This chain uses TRBV11-3 with TRBJ2-5, with TRBD2 matching 13 bases. Losses at the gene ends were 1 base for V and 1 base for J; bases not matched to a gene: 6. Germline CDR1 reads SGHNT; CDR2 reads YENEEA. This CDR3 has 18 residues. The CDR3 spells CASSLGGLAGTPQETQYF. The DNA for the CDR3 is TGTGCCAGCAGCTTAGGGGGACTAGCGGGAACCCCCCAAGAGACCCAGTACTTC.

The CDR3 protein is CASFYSGTGNYGYTF. CDR3 in DNA: TGTGCCAGCTTCTATTCCGGGACAGGGAACTATGGCTACACCTTC. The V and J genes are TRBV28 and TRBJ1-2; 9 nucleotides agree with TRBD1. Losses at the gene ends were 8 bases for V and 2 bases for J; bases not matched to a gene: 9. The length of the CDR3 is 15 residues. The germline CDR1 and CDR2 sequences are MDHEN and SYDVKM.

The V gene is TRBV6-4, the J gene TRBJ2-1; TRBD2 agrees at 8 bases. The CDR3 covers 13 residues. V trimming: 3 bases; J trimming: 13 bases; junction bases outside the gene matches: 8. Per the germline V gene, CDR1 is MRHNA and CDR2 is SNTAGT. The CDR3 sequence is CASSEELAGIQFF. The CDR3 nucleotides are TGTGCCAGCAGTGAGGAGTTAGCGGGAATACAGTTCTTC.

The chain recombines TRBV30 with TRBJ1-5, with 10 bases aligning to TRBD1. In germline, CDR1 is GTSNPN, CDR2 SVGIG (reference sequence). J lost 3 bases, V lost 3 bases, and 2 bases had no gene match. The CDR3 length is 14 residues. The CDR3 loop reads CAWSGTGDNQPQHF. CDR3 in DNA: TGTGCCTGGAGCGGGACAGGGGACAATCAGCCCCAGCATTTT.

V is TRBV2 and J is TRBJ2-1; D is unresolved. From germline, CDR1 is SNHLY and CDR2 FYNNEI. Trimming stripped 5 bases from V and 10 bases from J, with 12 bases between. The CDR3 totals 12 residues. CDR3 coding DNA: TGTGCCAGCAGTCTAGACTGGGGAGAGCAGTTCTTC. Translation: CASSLDWGEQFF.

This chain uses TRBV28 with TRBJ2-7; 7 bases line up with TRBD2. The CDR3 is 12 residues long. Germline CDR1 MDHEN, CDR2 SYDVKM. Losses at the gene ends were 5 bases for V and 6 bases for J; bases not matched to a gene: 4. CDR3 in amino acids: CASSTGGTEQYF. As DNA, the CDR3 is TGTGCCAGCAGTACGGGGGGTACCGAGCAGTACTTC.

CDR3 in amino acids: CASSQERGRPSTDTQYF. In DNA, the CDR3 is TGCGCCAGCAGCCAAGAAAGAGGACGGCCCAGCACAGATACGCAGTATTTT. The chain recombines TRBV4-1 with TRBJ2-3; no definite D call. This CDR3 region has 17 residues. Looked up from germline, CDR1 is MGHRA and CDR2 is YSYEKL. The V end lost 0 bases, the J end lost 0 bases, and 13 bases lay between the germline ends.

The V gene is TRBV7-8, the J gene TRBJ2-7, with TRBD1 matching 9 bases. CDR1 SGHVS and CDR2 FQNEAQ come from the germline V gene. The CDR3 is made up of 13 amino acids. The V gene end was trimmed by 1 base and the J gene end by 6 bases; junction bases not matched to a gene: 1. The CDR3 here is CASSLVDRGEQYF. Written as DNA, the CDR3 is TGTGCCAGCAGCTTAGTGGACAGGGGCGAGCAGTACTTC.